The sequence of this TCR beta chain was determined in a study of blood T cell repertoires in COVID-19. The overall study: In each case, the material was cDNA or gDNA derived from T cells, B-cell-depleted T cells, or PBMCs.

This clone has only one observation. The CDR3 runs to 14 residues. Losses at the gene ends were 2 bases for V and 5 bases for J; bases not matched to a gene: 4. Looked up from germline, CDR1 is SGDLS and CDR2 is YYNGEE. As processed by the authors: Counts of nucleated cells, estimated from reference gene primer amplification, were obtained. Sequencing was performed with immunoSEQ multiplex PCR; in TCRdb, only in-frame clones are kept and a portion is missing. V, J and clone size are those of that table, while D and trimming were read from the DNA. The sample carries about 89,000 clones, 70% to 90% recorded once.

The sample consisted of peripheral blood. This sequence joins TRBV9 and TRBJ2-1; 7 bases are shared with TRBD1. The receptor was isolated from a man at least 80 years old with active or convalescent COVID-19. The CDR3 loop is CASSVTGANNEQFF. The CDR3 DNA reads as TGTGCCAGCAGCGTCACAGGGGCAAACAATGAGCAGTTCTTC.